This T cell receptor beta chain was recorded in a study of shared clonotypes between healthy human individuals. Study overall: Donors, aged 18 to 49, were two women and a few men.

Germline-derived CDR1 and CDR2 are SEHNR and FQNEAQ (reference sequence). After removal of 5 bases from V and 4 bases from J, the junction contained 4 bases not matched to a gene. The CDR3 totals 13 residues. Once extracted for a subset, genomic DNA was divided evenly among several immunoSEQ plates. Methods used by the authors: There were no quality scores in the junction-only immunoSEQ sequences, so filtering differed. This table comes from immunoSEQ multiplex PCR, and its TCRdb copy is limited to in-frame clones, with some not included. V, J and clone size reflect that table, while D and trimming were determined from the DNA. The data hold some 2 million clones, with roughly 94% observed a single time. With respect to this clone: The sample contains more than one DNA sequence encoding this CDR3.

Naive-designated CD8 cells lacked CD45RO, were positively enriched for CCR7, and omitted terminally differentiated effector memory CD45RA+ cells. The receptor was derived from a man aged 18 to 30 in good health. The specimen sequenced was naive CD8+ T cells sorted from blood. The rearrangement joins TRBV7-9 to TRBJ2-7; 8 bases map to TRBD1. The CDR3 bases are TGTGCCAGCAGCCCAGGGACAGGTTACGAGCAGTACTTC. Its protein is CASSPGTGYEQYF.